What follows is one T cell receptor beta chain and its context. These data originate in a study of cytomegalovirus exposure and HLA in healthy donors. Primers for the PCR totalled 60 Vbeta and 13 Jbeta. The table came from immunoSEQ multiplex PCR; TCRdb's copy has only in-frame clones and leaves some out. The sample carries 150,000 to 200,000 clones, around three quarters recorded once. In germline, CDR1 is SGHNT, CDR2 YENEEA. This CDR3 is built from 16 residues. Trimming cost V 2 bases and J 8 bases; bases outside gene matches: 10. This chain links TRBV11-3 with TRBJ2-1, with 9 nucleotides matching TRBD2. Sequencing used PBMCs. This TCR derives from a young man in good health and CMV-seronegative. The CDR3 is CASSLIGGRVNHEQFF. CDR3 DNA sequence: TGTGCCAGCAGCTTAATCGGCGGGAGGGTTAACCATGAGCAGTTCTTC.